Included here is one T cell receptor (beta chain) sequence, with context. The antigen remains unidentified. This specimen comes from a study of T cell responses to AZD1222 COVID-19 vaccine. Points from the study as a whole: Elevations in Spike-specific TCR breadth and depth followed administration of two AZD1222 doses. Repertoire sampling happened only post peak T cell response. Vaccine-related CD4 TCRs covered spike, predominating at 160-218 and 743-854.

The V gene lost 5 bases and the J gene lost 4 bases, with 23 bases spanning the gap. The CDR3 is made up of 18 amino acids. The V gene's germline CDR1 is LNHDA and CDR2 SQIVND (reference sequence). Data came from immunoSEQ multiplex PCR; TCRdb stores just in-frame clones and leaves some out. The sample yields roughly 150,000 clones, under 95% seen once. The clonotype originates from an adult in good health. The chain joins TRBV19 to TRBJ2-2, with D maybe TRBD2 (6 bases). The specimen comprised peripheral blood, sampled on day 0 of AZD1222 vaccination. DNA for the CDR3: TGTGCCAGTAGTCTGCGACAGTTTGGGGGGACCCTCACCGGGGAGCTGTTTTTT. Amino acids: CASSLRQFGGTLTGELFF.